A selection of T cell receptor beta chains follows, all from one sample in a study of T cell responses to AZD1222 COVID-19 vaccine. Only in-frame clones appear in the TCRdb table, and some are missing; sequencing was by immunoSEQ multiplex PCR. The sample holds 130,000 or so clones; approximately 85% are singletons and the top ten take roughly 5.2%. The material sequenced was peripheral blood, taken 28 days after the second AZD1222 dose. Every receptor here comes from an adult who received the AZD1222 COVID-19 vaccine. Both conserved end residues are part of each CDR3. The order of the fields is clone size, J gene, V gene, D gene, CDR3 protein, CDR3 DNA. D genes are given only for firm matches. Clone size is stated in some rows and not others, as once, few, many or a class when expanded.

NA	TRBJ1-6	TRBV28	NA	CASSKGRDNSPLHF	TGTGCCAGTTCCAAGGGCCGGGATAATTCACCCCTCCACTTT
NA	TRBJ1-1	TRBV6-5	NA	CASSYSDILGTEAFF	TGTGCCAGCAGTTACTCGGACATCCTCGGCACTGAAGCTTTCTTT
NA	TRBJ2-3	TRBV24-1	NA	CATSDSASSRTDTQYF	TGTGCCACCAGTGATTCGGCTAGCAGTCGCACAGATACGCAGTATTTT
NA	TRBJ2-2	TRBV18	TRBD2	CASSPETLAGEVNTGELFF	TGTGCCAGCTCACCAGAGACACTAGCGGGAGAAGTGAACACCGGGGAGCTGTTTTTT
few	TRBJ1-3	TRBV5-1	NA	CASSWDSPGNTIYF	TGCGCCAGCAGCTGGGATTCTCCTGGAAACACCATATATTTT
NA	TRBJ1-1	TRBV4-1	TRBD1	CASSQSTGQGWAFF	TGCGCCAGCAGCCAGTCGACGGGACAGGGGTGGGCTTTCTTT
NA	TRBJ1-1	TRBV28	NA	CASPGRGDTEAFF	TGTGCCTCTCCAGGGAGGGGGGACACTGAAGCTTTCTTT
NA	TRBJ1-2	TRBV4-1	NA	CASSQARGIYGYTF	TGCGCCAGCAGCCAAGCCAGGGGAATCTATGGCTACACCTTC
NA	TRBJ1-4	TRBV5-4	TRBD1	CASSYGTANEKLFF	TGTGCCAGCAGCTACGGGACAGCTAATGAAAAACTGTTTTTT
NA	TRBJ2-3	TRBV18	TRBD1	CASSPSQGAGTDTQYF	TGTGCCAGCTCACCGAGTCAGGGGGCAGGCACAGATACGCAGTATTTT
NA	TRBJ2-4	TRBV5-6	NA	CASSPRLAKNIQYF	TGTGCCAGCAGCCCGCGTTTAGCCAAAAACATTCAGTACTTC
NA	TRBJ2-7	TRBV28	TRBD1	CASSRDRGFYEQYF	TGTGCCAGCAGTCGGGACAGGGGTTTCTACGAGCAGTACTTC
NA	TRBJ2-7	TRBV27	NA	CASSLTGSTYEQYF	TGTGCCAGCAGTTTAACCGGGTCAACCTACGAGCAGTACTTC
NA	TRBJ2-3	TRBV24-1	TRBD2	CATSEPGTSGPHTQYF	TGTGCCACCAGTGAACCCGGGACTAGCGGCCCACATACGCAGTATTTT
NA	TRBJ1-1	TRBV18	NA	CASSPAIGGDTEAFF	TGTGCCAGCTCACCCGCTATTGGAGGGGACACTGAAGCTTTCTTT
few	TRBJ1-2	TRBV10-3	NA	CAIHRQSTANYGYTF	TGTGCCATCCATAGACAATCGACAGCCAACTATGGCTACACCTTC
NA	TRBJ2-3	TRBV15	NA	CATSGDTDTQYF	TGTGCCACCTCCGGGGACACAGATACGCAGTATTTT
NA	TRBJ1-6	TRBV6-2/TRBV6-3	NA	CASSYRDRINSPLHF	TGTGCCAGCAGTTATCGCGACAGGATAAATTCACCCCTCCACTTT
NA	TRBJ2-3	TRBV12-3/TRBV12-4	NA	CASSLQSTDTQYF	TGTGCCAGCAGTTTACAAAGCACAGATACGCAGTATTTT
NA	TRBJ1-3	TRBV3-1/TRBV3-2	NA	CASSQGVGSGNTIYF	TGTGCCAGCAGCCAAGGAGTGGGCTCTGGAAACACCATATATTTT
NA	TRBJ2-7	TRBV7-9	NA	CASSSWTEYYEQYF	TGTGCCAGCAGCTCCTGGACAGAATACTACGAGCAGTACTTC
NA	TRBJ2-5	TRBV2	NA	CASRFDRFQETQYF	TGTGCCAGCAGATTTGACAGGTTCCAAGAGACCCAGTACTTC
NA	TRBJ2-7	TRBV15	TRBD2	CATSNQRESHEQYF	TGTGCCACCAGCAATCAGCGGGAGTCCCACGAGCAGTACTTC
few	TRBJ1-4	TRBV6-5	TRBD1	CASSRTGAFNEKLFF	TGTGCCAGCAGCCGAACAGGGGCCTTTAATGAAAAACTGTTTTTT
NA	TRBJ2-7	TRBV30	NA	CAWSRGLPYEQYF	TGTGCCTGGAGTCGAGGACTTCCTTACGAGCAGTACTTC